This T cell receptor (beta chain) was profiled in a study of shared clonotypes between healthy human individuals. Study-wide context: Participating donors consisted of two women and a few men aged 18 to 49.

Assay: immunoSEQ multiplex PCR; the TCRdb copy retains only in-frame clones and omits some. The sample shows more than 2 million clones, just under 95% of them seen only once. Naive CD8 cells, CD45RO-negative and positively selected for CCR7, excluded terminally differentiated effector memory CD45RA+ cells. The CDR3 is made up of 13 amino acids. V gave up 5 bases and J gave up 7 bases; unmatched junction bases: 3. Germline CDR1 SGHNT, CDR2 YYREEE (reference sequence). The V and J genes are TRBV5-4 and TRBJ1-6; 7 nucleotides match TRBD1. The clonotype was recovered from a man aged 18 to 29 in good health. The sequenced sample was naive CD8+ T cells sorted from blood. CDR3 sequence: CASRGTENSPLHF. The CDR3 coding sequence is TGTGCCAGCAGAGGGACAGAGAATTCACCCCTCCACTTT.